The present T cell receptor (beta chain) was sequenced within a study of blood T cells in healthy people across ages. Then a second PCR, running roughly 7 to 11 cycles, was carried out with a sample-barcoded 5' primer and a J-beta primer mix. Template switching added a 12-random-nucleotide identifier to every cDNA molecule. All samples yielded 3 million or more CDR3-containing paired-end reads. TCRdb re-derived calls from the 5' RACE reads in MiXCR, one entry per CDR3 protein. The sample carries 870,000 or so distinct CDR3 sequences, around 26% recorded once. V dropped 10 bases and J dropped 4 bases, with 22 bases sitting between them. Germline CDR1 reads ENHRY; CDR2 reads SYGVKD. The CDR3 covers 15 residues. Peripheral blood, about 10 milliliters per donor, was collected. This clonotype was seen many times.

The sample was blood. This chain uses TRBV10-3 with TRBJ2-5; D possibly corresponds to TRBD1 (5 bases). This TCR was recovered from an elderly woman in good health. For the CDR3, the DNA is TGTGCCACCAAACAAAGTGGGGCAGGGTTAGAGACCCAGTACTTC. Amino acids: CATKQSGAGLETQYF.